These T cell receptor beta chains were read from a single sample in a study of shared clonotypes between healthy human individuals. Clones were sequenced by immunoSEQ multiplex PCR, and TCRdb holds only the in-frame ones, with some missing. The sample gives 560,000 or so clones, 95% to 96% of which show up once; roughly 0.1% is in the top ten. Sequenced input: naive CD8+ T cells sorted from blood. The receptors shown here come from a woman aged 25-40 years in good health. The CDR3 runs from the conserved cysteine through the conserved F or W. The D gene is left open where the match is weak. Rows give clone size only sometimes, using once, few, many, or a class for an expanded clone.

size: -; J: TRBJ2-3; D: -; V: TRBV5-4; CDR3: CASSRTGYILISTDTQYF; DNA: TGTGCCAGCAGCCGTACAGGGTACATCCTCATTAGCACAGATACGCAGTATTTT
size: -; J: TRBJ1-1; D: -; V: TRBV29-1; CDR3: CSVEGVGGGGTEAFF; DNA: TGCAGCGTTGAAGGCGTCGGTGGAGGGGGAACTGAAGCTTTCTTT
size: once; J: TRBJ1-1; D: -; V: TRBV4-1; CDR3: CASSQDSSWTPLSTEAFF; DNA: TGCGCCAGCAGCCAAGATTCGTCATGGACCCCGTTGAGCACTGAAGCTTTCTTT
size: -; J: TRBJ2-7; D: -; V: TRBV6-1; CDR3: CASWAPPAYEQYF; DNA: TGTGCCAGCTGGGCTCCCCCGGCTTACGAGCAGTACTTC
size: -; J: TRBJ2-5; D: -; V: TRBV4-2; CDR3: CASSQDKFSGETQYF; DNA: TGTGCCAGCAGCCAAGATAAGTTTTCGGGGGAGACCCAGTACTTC
size: -; J: TRBJ2-1; D: -; V: TRBV5-4; CDR3: CASSGTNNEQFF; DNA: TGTGCCAGCAGCGGAACCAACAATGAGCAGTTCTTC
size: -; J: TRBJ2-3; D: TRBD1; V: TRBV10-1; CDR3: CASSAGGSTDTQYF; DNA: TGCGCCAGCAGTGCAGGGGGTAGCACAGATACGCAGTATTTT
size: once; J: TRBJ2-7; D: TRBD1; V: TRBV27; CDR3: CASSSPSRGRRYEQYF; DNA: TGTGCCAGCAGTTCCCCATCCAGGGGGCGAAGGTACGAGCAGTACTTC
size: -; J: TRBJ2-1; D: TRBD2; V: TRBV6-5; CDR3: CASSYSGLGDEQFF; DNA: TGTGCCAGCAGTTACTCGGGACTAGGCGATGAGCAGTTCTTC
size: once; J: TRBJ2-1; D: TRBD2; V: TRBV13; CDR3: CASSPMGGSSYNEQFF; DNA: TGTGCCAGCAGCCCTATGGGGGGGAGCTCCTACAATGAGCAGTTCTTC
size: -; J: TRBJ2-7; D: TRBD1; V: TRBV27; CDR3: CASRFTGGRLYF; DNA: TGTGCCAGCAGATTTACAGGGGGCAGGCTGTACTTC
size: -; J: TRBJ2-7; D: TRBD1; V: TRBV27; CDR3: CASSLRQGGSGYEQYF; DNA: TGTGCCAGCAGTTTAAGACAGGGTGGGTCGGGCTACGAGCAGTACTTC
size: -; J: TRBJ2-7; D: TRBD2; V: TRBV13; CDR3: CASSSGTSGPMYAYEQYF; DNA: TGTGCCAGCAGCTCAGGGACTAGCGGGCCCATGTACGCCTACGAGCAGTACTTC
size: -; J: TRBJ2-1; D: TRBD2; V: TRBV7-8; CDR3: CASSFGLAGSESSYNEQFF; DNA: TGTGCCAGCAGCTTCGGACTAGCGGGATCAGAAAGCTCCTACAATGAGCAGTTCTTC
size: -; J: TRBJ2-1; D: -; V: TRBV7-9; CDR3: CASSLGSESSYNEQFF; DNA: TGTGCCAGCAGTCTAGGGAGCGAGAGCTCCTACAATGAGCAGTTCTTC
size: -; J: TRBJ2-7; D: -; V: TRBV6-6; CDR3: CASSSAGYLAYF; DNA: TGTGCCAGCAGTTCCGCGGGATATTTGGCGTACTTC
size: -; J: TRBJ2-7; D: -; V: TRBV6-5; CDR3: CASGRGYEQYF; DNA: TGTGCCAGCGGCCGTGGCTACGAGCAGTACTTC
size: -; J: TRBJ2-7; D: -; V: TRBV5-1; CDR3: CASSLEFYEQYF; DNA: TGCGCCAGCAGCCTCGAATTCTACGAGCAGTACTTC
size: -; J: TRBJ2-2; D: TRBD1; V: TRBV2; CDR3: CASSTGGSGELFF; DNA: TGTGCCAGCAGCACAGGGGGTTCCGGGGAGCTGTTTTTT
size: -; J: TRBJ1-1; D: -; V: TRBV4-2; CDR3: CASSQPGSKYTEAFF; DNA: TGTGCCAGCAGCCAACCCGGGAGCAAATACACTGAAGCTTTCTTT
size: -; J: TRBJ2-7; D: -; V: TRBV25-1; CDR3: CASSEGNSYEQYF; DNA: TGTGCCAGCAGTGAGGGTAACTCCTACGAGCAGTACTTC
size: -; J: TRBJ2-1; D: -; V: TRBV20-1; CDR3: CSAPRVYEQFF; DNA: TGCAGTGCCCCGCGTGTCTATGAGCAGTTCTTC
size: -; J: TRBJ2-3; D: -; V: TRBV4-1; CDR3: CASSHDTDTQYF; DNA: TGCGCCAGCAGCCACGACACGGATACGCAGTATTTT
size: -; J: TRBJ2-3; D: -; V: TRBV27; CDR3: CASSLRPSTDTQYF; DNA: TGTGCCAGCAGTTTGCGCCCTAGCACAGATACGCAGTATTTT
size: -; J: TRBJ1-1; D: -; V: TRBV5-4; CDR3: CASSSAGAPDAEAFF; DNA: TGTGCCAGCAGCTCCGCAGGGGCCCCGGACGCTGAAGCTTTCTTT
size: -; J: TRBJ2-1; D: TRBD1; V: TRBV2; CDR3: CASRSTGRDNEQFF; DNA: TGTGCCAGCAGGTCGACAGGGCGAGACAATGAGCAGTTCTTC
size: -; J: TRBJ2-4; D: -; V: TRBV29-1; CDR3: CSVEETHTAKNIQYF; DNA: TGCAGCGTTGAAGAAACACATACCGCCAAAAACATTCAGTACTTC
size: -; J: TRBJ2-1; D: TRBD2; V: TRBV27; CDR3: CASEGTSGSNNEQFF; DNA: TGTGCCAGCGAGGGGACTAGCGGGAGTAATAATGAGCAGTTCTTC
size: -; J: TRBJ2-2; D: -; V: TRBV5-1; CDR3: CASSLWQGANTGELFF; DNA: TGCGCCAGCAGCTTGTGGCAGGGTGCGAACACCGGGGAGCTGTTTTTT
size: -; J: TRBJ2-1; D: -; V: TRBV15; CDR3: CATSRAGYNEQFF; DNA: TGTGCCACCAGCAGAGCGGGGTACAATGAGCAGTTCTTC
size: -; J: TRBJ2-3; D: -; V: TRBV25-1; CDR3: CASSDYFRAGGGTDTQYF; DNA: TGTGCCAGCAGTGACTATTTTCGAGCTGGCGGTGGCACAGATACGCAGTATTTT
size: once; J: TRBJ2-7; D: TRBD1; V: TRBV28; CDR3: CASSLIGTAYEQYF; DNA: TGTGCCAGCAGTTTGATAGGGACAGCCTACGAGCAGTACTTC
size: -; J: TRBJ1-2; D: -; V: TRBV28; CDR3: CASSPIKWGSGAQVWHGYTF; DNA: TGTGCCAGCAGCCCTATTAAATGGGGTTCGGGGGCGCAGGTTTGGCATGGCTACACCTTC
size: few; J: TRBJ2-5; D: -; V: TRBV7-8; CDR3: CASSFVGGPQEETQYF; DNA: TGTGCCAGCAGCTTTGTGGGGGGGCCACAAGAAGAGACCCAGTACTTC
size: -; J: TRBJ2-3; D: TRBD2; V: TRBV5-6; CDR3: CASSTSRDYSTDTQYF; DNA: TGTGCCAGCAGCACATCAAGGGACTACAGCACAGATACGCAGTATTTT
size: -; J: TRBJ2-5; D: TRBD2; V: TRBV27; CDR3: CASSEAGAQETQYF; DNA: TGTGCCAGCAGTGAAGCGGGAGCTCAAGAGACCCAGTACTTC
size: -; J: TRBJ2-7; D: TRBD2; V: TRBV5-6; CDR3: CASSYTSGRFYEQYF; DNA: TGTGCCAGCAGCTACACTAGCGGGAGGTTCTACGAGCAGTACTTC
size: -; J: TRBJ2-7; D: -; V: TRBV4-1; CDR3: CASSHNPGGIHEQYF; DNA: TGCGCCAGCAGCCATAACCCAGGAGGAATCCACGAGCAGTACTTC
size: -; J: TRBJ2-7; D: TRBD1; V: TRBV13; CDR3: CASSSRDRVYYEQYF; DNA: TGTGCCAGCAGCTCCCGGGACAGGGTCTACTACGAGCAGTACTTC
size: -; J: TRBJ2-1; D: TRBD2; V: TRBV27; CDR3: CASRTPYAGDSYNEQFF; DNA: TGTGCCAGCAGGACCCCTTATGCGGGAGACTCCTACAATGAGCAGTTCTTC
size: -; J: TRBJ2-5; D: TRBD2; V: TRBV28; CDR3: CASSFLAGEEETQYF; DNA: TGTGCCAGCAGTTTTCTAGCGGGAGAAGAGGAGACCCAGTACTTC
size: -; J: TRBJ2-1; D: TRBD2; V: TRBV6-5; CDR3: CASSLRGGAYNEQFF; DNA: TGTGCCAGCAGCCTCCGCGGGGGGGCATACAATGAGCAGTTCTTC
size: -; J: TRBJ2-1; D: -; V: TRBV18; CDR3: CASSQLGRSSYNEQFF; DNA: TGTGCCAGCTCACAACTTGGGCGGAGCTCCTACAATGAGCAGTTCTTC
size: -; J: TRBJ2-7; D: -; V: TRBV5-4; CDR3: CASSSRTVGIYEQYF; DNA: TGTGCCAGCAGCTCGAGGACTGTGGGGATCTACGAGCAGTACTTC
size: -; J: TRBJ2-7; D: TRBD2; V: TRBV2; CDR3: CASSDQASGGVNYEQYF; DNA: TGTGCCAGCAGTGATCAGGCGTCGGGGGGGGTGAACTACGAGCAGTACTTC
size: -; J: TRBJ2-2; D: TRBD1; V: TRBV25-1; CDR3: CASGLETGGAGELFF; DNA: TGTGCCAGCGGTCTGGAGACAGGGGGGGCCGGGGAGCTGTTTTTT
size: -; J: TRBJ1-1; D: TRBD1; V: TRBV27; CDR3: CASSFSGGTEAFF; DNA: TGTGCCAGCAGTTTTTCAGGGGGGACTGAAGCTTTCTTT
size: -; J: TRBJ2-7; D: -; V: TRBV6-1; CDR3: CASSEGVGSEQYF; DNA: TGTGCCAGCAGTGAGGGGGTAGGGTCCGAGCAGTACTTC
size: -; J: TRBJ1-1; D: TRBD1; V: TRBV7-9; CDR3: CASSSWTGITEAFF; DNA: TGTGCCAGCAGCTCGTGGACAGGGATCACTGAAGCTTTCTTT